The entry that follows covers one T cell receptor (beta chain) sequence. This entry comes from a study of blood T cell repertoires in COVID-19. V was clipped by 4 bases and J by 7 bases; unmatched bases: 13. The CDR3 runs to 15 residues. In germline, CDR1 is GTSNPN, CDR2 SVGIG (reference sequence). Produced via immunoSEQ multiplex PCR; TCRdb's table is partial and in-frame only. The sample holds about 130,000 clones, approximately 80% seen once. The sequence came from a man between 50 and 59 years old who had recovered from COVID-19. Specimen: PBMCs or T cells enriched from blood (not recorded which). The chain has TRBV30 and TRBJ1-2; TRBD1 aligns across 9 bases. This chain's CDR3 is CAWTLTGTGFSGYTF. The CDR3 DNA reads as TGTGCCTGGACCCTTACCGGGACAGGGTTCTCTGGCTACACCTTC.